Shown below are 30 T cell receptor beta chains from a single sample sequenced in a study of blood T cell repertoires in COVID-19. Clones were sequenced by immunoSEQ multiplex PCR, and TCRdb holds only the in-frame ones, with some missing. The data hold roughly 130,000 clones, with 80% to 85% observed a single time. Sequencing input: peripheral blood. The receptor set was obtained from a man aged 30-40 years with COVID-19, enrolled during active disease.

This chain joins TRBV18 and TRBJ2-7, with D possibly TRBD2 on 5 matching bases. This CDR3 spans 14 amino acids. Germline CDR1 KGHSH, CDR2 LQKENI. V shed 1 base and J shed 7 bases, with 14 bases lying between them. The CDR3 region is CASSPQEVRSEQYF. The CDR3 coding sequence is TGTGCCAGCTCACCACAGGAGGTTCGATCAGAGCAGTACTTC. Drawing the rest from reference TRBV18 and TRBJ2-7, the complete variable domain is NAGVMQNPRHLVRRRGQEARLRCSPMKGHSHVYWYRQLPEEGLKFMVYLQKENIIDESGMPKERFSAEFPKEGPSILRIQQVVRGDSAAYFCASSPQEVRSEQYFGPGTRLTVT.

This chain links TRBV3-1 (or the pseudogene TRBV3-2) with TRBJ2-1; 9 nucleotides agree with TRBD2. Germline CDR1 and CDR2: LGHDT and YNNKEL (reference sequence). With V trimmed by 2 bases and J by 1 base, 0 bases remained unmatched. CDR3 length: 15 residues. The CDR3 loop reads CASSQLAGSYNEQFF. The CDR3 DNA reads as TGTGCCAGCAGCCAACTAGCGGGATCCTACAATGAGCAGTTCTTC.

CDR3 nucleotides: TGTGCCAGCTCATCGGAAGCGTACTCTGGAAACACCATATATTTT. Translating it yields CASSSEAYSGNTIYF. V and J are TRBV18 and TRBJ1-3; D gene ambiguous. Looked up from germline, CDR1 is KGHSH and CDR2 is LQKENI. The CDR3 runs to 15 residues. V was cut by 5 bases and J by 0 bases, with 11 bases left in between.

The J gene is TRBJ1-3, the V gene TRBV7-9; D may be TRBD1 (6 bases). V gave up 5 bases and J gave up 0 bases, with 11 bases separating them. The CDR3 covers 15 residues. Germline loops: CDR1 SEHNR, CDR2 FQNEAQ (reference sequence). CDR3 loop: CASSPGQHSGNTIYF. The CDR3, as DNA: TGTGCCAGCAGCCCTGGACAGCACTCTGGAAACACCATATATTTT.

This clone was found a few times. CDR3 DNA sequence: TGTGCCAGCAGTTACAGCCCCGGGACAGGGAATGAAAAACTGTTTTTT. Protein: CASSYSPGTGNEKLFF. The chain uses TRBV28 and TRBJ1-4, with 9 bases aligning to TRBD1. The V gene end was trimmed by 4 bases and the J gene end by 5 bases; junction bases not matched to a gene: 8. This CDR3 is 16 amino acids long. Germline V CDR1 and CDR2: MDHEN, SYDVKM.

CDR3 region: CASSQQTGRSYEQYF. In DNA, the CDR3 is TGCGCCAGCAGCCAGCAAACAGGTAGATCCTACGAGCAGTACTTC. The chain has TRBV4-1 and TRBJ2-7, with D possibly TRBD1 on 5 matching bases. Deletions cut 3 bases from V and 1 base from J, with 13 bases between. CDR3 length equals 15 residues. CDR1 is MGHRA and CDR2 is YSYEKL in the germline V gene.

The rearrangement joins TRBV9 to TRBJ2-2; D not resolved. V was trimmed by 2 bases and J by 6 bases, leaving 5 bases between them. The germline V gene encodes CDR1 SGDLS and CDR2 YYNGEE. The CDR3 contains 12 residues. The CDR3 DNA follows: TGTGCCAGCAGCGTTGTCTCCGGGGAGCTGTTTTTT. Amino acids: CASSVVSGELFF.

The rearrangement uses TRBV4-2 and TRBJ1-5, with D uncertain. Germline CDR1 reads LGHNA; CDR2 reads YNFKEQ. The germline V and J ends were trimmed by 4 bases and 5 bases, with 12 bases remaining between them. This CDR3 contains 14 residues. The CDR3 loop is CASSPAGVDQPQHF. CDR3 coding DNA: TGTGCCAGCAGCCCTGCCGGGGTAGATCAGCCCCAGCATTTT.

The chain is built from TRBV7-3 and TRBJ2-1; D is possibly TRBD1 (5 bases). Trimming removed 5 bases from V and 8 bases from J, with 10 bases in between. Germline values: CDR1 SGHTA, CDR2 FQGTGA. The CDR3 has 12 residues. The CDR3 sequence is CASSLTGYEQFF. Here the CDR3 DNA reads TGTGCCAGCAGCCTTACAGGATATGAGCAGTTCTTC.

The rearrangement links TRBV24-1 to TRBJ2-3; 9 bases are shared with TRBD1. There are 15 residues in the CDR3. Per the germline V gene, CDR1 is KGHDR and CDR2 is SFDVKD. Trimming removed 4 bases from V and 3 bases from J; junction bases left unmatched: 4. CDR3 DNA: TGTGCCACCAGTGAGCCCGGGACAGGGACAGATACGCAGTATTTT. Protein: CATSEPGTGTDTQYF.

The chain is built from TRBV10-3 and TRBJ1-2, with TRBD1 matching 8 bases. Germline V CDR1 and CDR2: ENHRY, SYGVKD. The CDR3 is 16 residues long. V was clipped by 2 bases and J by 5 bases; unmatched bases: 10. The CDR3, as DNA: TGTGCCATCAGTGAGACTGGACAGGGCGGTCATTATGGCTACACCTTC. Its protein product is CAISETGQGGHYGYTF.

J is TRBJ1-5 and V is TRBV7-6; D remains ambiguous. V gave up 1 base and J gave up 0 bases, with 7 bases separating them. The CDR3 runs 15 residues. In germline, CDR1 is SGHVS, CDR2 FNYEAQ. The CDR3 DNA sequence: TGTGCCAGCAGCTTAGGGGCAGGTAGCAATCAGCCCCAGCATTTT. Its protein is CASSLGAGSNQPQHF.

The chain is built from TRBV27 and TRBJ1-1; D call uncertain. Germline CDR1 is MNHEY and CDR2 is SMNVEV (reference sequence). This CDR3 region has 14 residues. Trimming stripped 2 bases from V and 4 bases from J, with 11 bases between. CDR3 residues: CASSLLVGGTEAFF. DNA of the CDR3: TGTGCCAGCAGTTTACTAGTCGGCGGCACTGAAGCTTTCTTT.

The chain is built from TRBV4-2 and TRBJ2-1; D is possibly TRBD2 (5 bases). Between the trimmed V and J ends, which lost 1 base and 1 base, there was a span of 20 bases. This CDR3 has 19 residues. Per germline, CDR1 LGHNA and CDR2 YNFKEQ. The CDR3 here is CASSQGTLGLPYSYNEQFF. The CDR3 DNA reads as TGTGCCAGCAGCCAAGGGACTCTCGGGCTACCTTATTCCTACAATGAGCAGTTCTTC.

The chain links TRBV13 to TRBJ1-5; D possibly corresponds to TRBD1 (5 bases). Trimming took 3 bases from V and 5 from J, leaving 11 bases between them. Germline lookup yields CDR1 PRHDT and CDR2 FYEKMQ (reference sequence). CDR3 length equals 14 residues. The CDR3 region is CASSFGRAYQPQHF. The CDR3 DNA sequence: TGTGCCAGCAGCTTTGGCAGGGCCTATCAGCCCCAGCATTTT.

Points on this clone: Other DNA sequences of this sample code for an identical CDR3. The chain employs TRBV7-6 and TRBJ2-3, with D tentatively TRBD1 (5 bases). Per germline, CDR1 SGHVS and CDR2 FNYEAQ. Trimming removed 0 bases at V and 0 bases at J, with 7 bases between. The CDR3 loop spans 15 amino acids. Here the CDR3 DNA reads TGTGCCAGCAGCTTAGCAGGGGCAAGCACAGATACGCAGTATTTT. Translated: CASSLAGASTDTQYF.

This clone appeared a single time. This rearrangement joins TRBV3-1 (or the pseudogene TRBV3-2) to TRBJ2-7, with TRBD2 matching 8 bases. The V gene's germline CDR1 is LGHDT and CDR2 YNNKEL (reference sequence). Trimming removed 11 bases from V and 0 bases from J; junction bases left unmatched: 6. The CDR3 contains 13 residues. The CDR3, as DNA: TGTGCCGCCGGGGGGGTCGCCTCCTACGAGCAGTACTTC. Translation: CAAGGVASYEQYF.

The CDR3 nucleotides are TGCGCCAGCAGCTTGCGGAGGGAGGGTACCTACGAGCAGTACTTC. Protein: CASSLRREGTYEQYF. This chain links TRBV5-1 with TRBJ2-7; 7 bases match TRBD2. There are 15 residues in the CDR3. CDR1 SGHRS and CDR2 YFSETQ come from the germline V gene. Losses at the gene ends were 1 base for V and 2 bases for J; bases not matched to a gene: 6.

This clone was detected only once. The V and J genes are TRBV6-2 or TRBV6-3 and TRBJ2-3; TRBD1 aligns across 9 bases. Germline loops: CDR1 MNHEY, CDR2 SVGEGT. Germline trimming cut 5 bases from V and 2 bases from J; bases unmatched to any gene: 14. The length of the CDR3 is 18 residues. DNA of the CDR3: TGTGCCAGCAGTACCCGGGACAGGGCGTCCAAAACCACAGATACGCAGTATTTT. Translated, it gives CASSTRDRASKTTDTQYF.

This chain joins TRBV18 and TRBJ1-4; D perhaps matches TRBD1 (5 bases). The V gene's germline CDR1 is KGHSH and CDR2 LQKENI. The germline V and J ends were trimmed by 5 bases and 5 bases, with 12 bases remaining between them. The CDR3 is 14 residues long. The CDR3 loop is CASSFRQTNEKLFF. The CDR3 DNA is TGTGCCAGCTCATTCAGACAGACAAATGAAAAACTGTTTTTT.

J is TRBJ2-2 and V is TRBV7-6; the D is unclear. Looked up from germline, CDR1 is SGHVS and CDR2 is FNYEAQ. V gave up 0 bases and J gave up 3 bases, with 8 bases separating them. The CDR3 contains 15 residues. Here the CDR3 reads CASSLAWRDTGELFF. The CDR3 nucleotides read TGTGCCAGCAGCTTAGCGTGGAGAGACACCGGGGAGCTGTTTTTT. Looking up the rest from reference TRBV7-6 and TRBJ2-2 gives the full variable domain: GAGVSQSPRYKVTKRGQDVALRCDPISGHVSLYWYRQALGQGPEFLTYFNYEAQQDKSGLPNDRFSAERPEGSISTLTIQRTEQRDSAMYRCASSLAWRDTGELFFGEGSRLTVL.

DNA of the CDR3: TGTGCCAGCAGTCCCGACAGCAATAATTCACCCCTCCACTTT. Translation gives CASSPDSNNSPLHF. The chain is built from TRBV6-5 and TRBJ1-6, with a tentative D call TRBD1 (5 bases). The length of the CDR3 is 14 residues. CDR1 and CDR2 from the germline V gene are MNHEY and SVGAGI. V was pared by 5 bases and J by 5 bases, with 10 bases between.

The rearrangement uses TRBV6-1 and TRBJ2-5; D unresolved. This CDR3 contains 13 residues. Between the trimmed V and J ends, which lost 3 bases and 3 bases, there was a span of 8 bases. Germline V gene sequence: CDR1 MNHNS, CDR2 SASEGT. The CDR3 here is CASSEQAKETQYF. CDR3 bases: TGTGCCAGCAGTGAGCAGGCGAAAGAGACCCAGTACTTC.

The chain carries TRBV27 and TRBJ2-2, with 7 positions matching TRBD2. Trimming took 1 base from V and 2 from J; bases not matched to a gene: 4. The length of the CDR3 is 16 residues. Germline CDR1 is MNHEY and CDR2 is SMNVEV (reference sequence). The CDR3 spells CASSLFRGENTGELFF. The CDR3 bases are TGTGCCAGCAGTTTATTCCGGGGGGAAAACACCGGGGAGCTGTTTTTT.

This chain links TRBV6-2 or TRBV6-3 with TRBJ2-7, with D possibly being TRBD2 (5 bases). Germline-derived CDR1 and CDR2 are MNHEY and SVGEGT. This CDR3 comprises 15 residues. The V and J ends lost 0 bases and 2 bases respectively, with 11 bases between them. CDR3 protein: CASSYSEGNPYEQYF. Written as DNA, the CDR3 is TGTGCCAGCAGTTACTCAGAGGGAAACCCCTACGAGCAGTACTTC.

CDR3 sequence reads: CASCSGSGTDTQYF. The CDR3 DNA follows: TGTGCCAGCTGCAGCGGGAGCGGCACAGATACGCAGTATTTT. The rearrangement uses TRBV2 and TRBJ2-3, with 8 positions matching TRBD2. The CDR3 is made up of 14 amino acids. The V gene's germline CDR1 is SNHLY and CDR2 FYNNEI. V was pared by 8 bases and J by 1 base, with 5 bases of the junction left unmatched.

V and J are TRBV6-5 and TRBJ2-3, with no clear D. Per germline, CDR1 MNHEY and CDR2 SVGAGI. CDR3 length: 11 amino acids. CDR3 in amino acids: CATRITDTQYF. The CDR3 DNA follows: TGTGCGACTCGGATCACAGATACGCAGTATTTT.

This chain joins TRBV6-6 and TRBJ2-1, with TRBD2 identical over 7 bases. CDR1 is MNHNY and CDR2 is SVGAGI in the germline V gene (reference sequence). The J segment lost 2 bases and the V segment lost 7 bases, leaving 5 bases of the junction unmatched. This CDR3 is 14 amino acids long. The CDR3 coding sequence is TGTGCCAGCATTAAAAGCGGGACCTACAATGAGCAGTTCTTC. As protein: CASIKSGTYNEQFF.

The CDR3 reads CASSRAGGSHEQYF. The CDR3, as DNA: TGTGCCAGTAGTAGAGCGGGCGGATCCCACGAGCAGTACTTC. V gene TRBV19 combines with J gene TRBJ2-7, with D possibly TRBD2 on 6 matching bases. The CDR3 is made up of 14 amino acids. In germline, CDR1 is LNHDA, CDR2 SQIVND (reference sequence). V was pared by 4 bases and J by 5 bases, with 15 bases between.

V usage is TRBV6-2 or TRBV6-3 and J usage is TRBJ1-5; tentative D call: TRBD1 (5 bases). The germline gives CDR1 MNHEY, CDR2 SVGEGT. CDR3 length: 15 amino acids. V dropped 2 bases and J dropped 5 bases, with 13 bases sitting between them. In DNA form, the CDR3 reads TGTGCCAGCAGTTACACGGGGGAGACTCATCAGCCCCAGCATTTT. This gives the protein CASSYTGETHQPQHF.